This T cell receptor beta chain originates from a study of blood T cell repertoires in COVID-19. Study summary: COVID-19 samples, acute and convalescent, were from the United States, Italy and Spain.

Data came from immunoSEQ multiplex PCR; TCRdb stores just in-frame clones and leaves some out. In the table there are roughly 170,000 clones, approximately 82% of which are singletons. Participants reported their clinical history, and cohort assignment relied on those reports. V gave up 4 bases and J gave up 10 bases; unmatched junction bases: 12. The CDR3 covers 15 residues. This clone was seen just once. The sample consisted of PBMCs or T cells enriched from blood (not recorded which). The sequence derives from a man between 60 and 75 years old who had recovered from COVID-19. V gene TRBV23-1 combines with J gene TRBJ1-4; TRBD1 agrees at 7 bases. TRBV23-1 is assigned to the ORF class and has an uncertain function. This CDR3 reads CASSPNRGGSGKLFF. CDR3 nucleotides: TGCGCCAGCAGTCCAAACAGGGGAGGAAGTGGAAAACTGTTTTTT.